The 10 T cell receptor beta chains below come from one sample, sequenced in a study of blood T cell repertoires in COVID-19. Clones were read by immunoSEQ multiplex PCR, and TCRdb kept only the in-frame ones, dropping some. The profile shows a few hundred thousand clones, roughly nine tenths of them singletons. Specimen: peripheral blood. Receptors were obtained from a man younger than 35 who had recovered from COVID-19.

The chain is built from TRBV7-9 and TRBJ2-5; D uncertain. Germline assignment: CDR1 SEHNR and CDR2 FQNEAQ (reference sequence). Trimming took 7 bases from V and 2 from J, leaving 11 bases between them. The CDR3 length is 13 residues. CDR3 sequence reads: CASIRVAQETQYF. Written as DNA, the CDR3 is TGTGCCAGCATCCGTGTGGCTCAAGAGACCCAGTACTTC.

The chain joins TRBV7-9 to TRBJ2-5; TRBD2 aligns across 7 bases. In germline, CDR1 is SEHNR, CDR2 FQNEAQ (reference sequence). With V trimmed by 3 bases and J by 4 bases, 5 bases remained unmatched. This CDR3 is 14 amino acids long. DNA of the CDR3: TGTGCCAGCAGCTTTCTTTCGGGAGGAGAGACCCAGTACTTC. Translating gives CASSFLSGGETQYF.

Only one count was recorded for this clone. The V call is TRBV29-1, the J call TRBJ2-2; the D is unclear. With 5 bases removed from V and 4 bases from J, the gap between germline ends came to 14 bases. The germline gives CDR1 SQVTM, CDR2 ANQGSEA. The CDR3 has 14 residues. This CDR3 reads CSVLHPYGTGELFF. Written as DNA, the CDR3 is TGCAGCGTTCTTCATCCTTACGGCACCGGGGAGCTGTTTTTT.

The chain carries TRBV6-2 or TRBV6-3 and TRBJ2-1; 9 bases map to TRBD1. The junction had 10 bases not matched to a gene; V was cut back by 6 bases and J by 4 bases. The CDR3 sequence is 16 residues long. Germline values: CDR1 MNHEY, CDR2 SVGEGT. This CDR3 reads CASSSWGQGYYNEQFF. For the CDR3, the DNA is TGTGCCAGCAGCTCGTGGGGACAGGGCTATTACAATGAGCAGTTCTTC.

V and J are TRBV5-1 and TRBJ1-5; a weak D match, TRBD1 (6 bases). Trimming removed 4 bases at V and 1 base at J, with 12 bases between. The V gene's germline CDR1 is SGHRS and CDR2 YFSETQ. The CDR3 sequence is 15 residues long. Written as DNA, the CDR3 is TGCGCCAGCAGCCCGAATCAGGGGAGCAATCAGCCCCAGCATTTT. This codes for CASSPNQGSNQPQHF.

The CDR3 loop reads CASTRGQGGNYGYTF. The CDR3 region has the DNA TGTGCCAGCACTAGGGGACAGGGGGGGAACTATGGCTACACCTTC. The J gene is TRBJ1-2, the V gene TRBV2, with TRBD1 identical over 11 bases. V lost 7 bases and J lost 2; bases outside the gene matches: 6. CDR3 length: 15 amino acids. Germline values: CDR1 SNHLY, CDR2 FYNNEI. The variable domain in full, with the rest retrieved from reference TRBV2 and TRBJ1-2, is EPEVTQTPSHQVTQMGQEVILRCVPISNHLYFYWYRQILGQKVEFLVSFYNNEISEKSEIFDDQFSVERPDGSNFTLKIRSTKLEDSAMYFCASTRGQGGNYGYTFGSGTRLTVV.

This sequence joins TRBV27 and TRBJ1-1; D may be TRBD1 (6 bases). This CDR3 comprises 15 residues. Trimming left V 5 bases short and J 0 bases short, with 13 bases between. The germline CDR1 and CDR2 sequences are MNHEY and SMNVEV (reference sequence). The CDR3 DNA is TGTGCCAGCAGTAACAGGGTTACAGTGAACACTGAAGCTTTCTTT. Protein: CASSNRVTVNTEAFF.

The rearrangement links TRBV7-8 to TRBJ1-1; D gene unclear. V was pared by 8 bases and J by 0 bases, with 10 bases between. Germline loops: CDR1 SGHVS, CDR2 FQNEAQ. The CDR3 loop spans 13 amino acids. The CDR3 loop reads CASGGLMNTEAFF. CDR3 nucleotide sequence: TGTGCCAGCGGAGGACTGATGAACACTGAAGCTTTCTTT.

The J gene is TRBJ2-1, the V gene TRBV7-2, with 8 bases matching TRBD2. V trimming: 5 bases; J trimming: 0 bases; junction bases outside the gene matches: 15. Germline CDR1 and CDR2: SGHTA and FQGNSA. This CDR3 has 19 residues. CDR3 loop: CASSQRAGGSYGSYNEQFF. CDR3 DNA: TGTGCCAGCAGCCAGCGGGCGGGGGGCTCTTATGGCTCCTACAATGAGCAGTTCTTC.

V usage is TRBV11-1 and J usage is TRBJ1-2; possibly TRBD1 for D (5 bases). The CDR3 sequence is 14 residues long. Germline CDR1 reads SGHAT; CDR2 reads FQDESV (reference sequence). V was trimmed by 3 bases and J by 1 base, leaving 9 bases between them. This CDR3 reads CASSFDSDNYGYTF. Written as DNA, the CDR3 is TGTGCCAGCAGCTTTGACAGCGATAACTATGGCTACACCTTC.